The rows below give T cell receptor beta chains drawn from one sample of a study of blood T cells in healthy people across ages. TCRdb called the 5' RACE reads again in MiXCR, with one record for every CDR3 protein. The sample yields hundreds of thousands of distinct CDR3 sequences, around half seen once. Input material: blood. These receptors were collected from a man aged 80 or over in good health. Both conserved end residues are part of each CDR3. The size field is filled for only some rows; it gives once, few, many or a size class.

j_call clone_size v_call cdr3_aa
TRBJ2-3 - TRBV7-2 CASNRGTSGSTDTQYF
TRBJ1-4 - TRBV6-1 CASSEARTGGEKLFF
- - TRBV4-1 CASSQENRDSGEQYF
TRBJ2-5 few TRBV5-6 CASSTDRAETQYF
TRBJ2-4 - TRBV20-1 CSARSRAGQSLEQYF
TRBJ2-1 few TRBV29-1 CSVAGLGAGGYNEQFF
TRBJ2-7 - TRBV18 CASSYTGTEAHEQYF
TRBJ2-1 few TRBV29-1 CSVQDSSYNEQFF
TRBJ2-7 many TRBV3-1 CASSLGLAGVWEQYF
TRBJ2-7 few TRBV28 CASSLYSYSYEQYF
TRBJ2-5 few TRBV20-1 CSASSGVLDGEQYF
TRBJ2-3 - TRBV15 CATSRDRGYTQYF
TRBJ2-1 - TRBV19 CASRDWSSYNEQFF
TRBJ2-4 - TRBV27 CASSPRQTLAKNIQYF
TRBJ2-5 - TRBV20-1 CSVPGPQETQYF
TRBJ2-5 many TRBV29-1 CSVRTDQETQYF
TRBJ1-1 - TRBV7-3 CASSLLGRGTTEAFF
TRBJ2-3 few TRBV20-1 CSASFLGASGSADTQYF
TRBJ2-6 few TRBV5-6 CASSPTGAAPRGANVLTF
TRBJ2-1 - TRBV11-2 CASSSKLSGEQFF
TRBJ2-1 few TRBV12-3/TRBV12-4 CASSLIMIGSSYNEQFF
TRBJ2-6 - TRBV6-4 CASSPIHSPGANVLTF
TRBJ1-1 few TRBV4-3 CASSDGWRTEAFF
TRBJ2-3 few TRBV28 CASSKTGTSISSTDTQYF
TRBJ2-3 few TRBV9 CASSVQIGEGNRGTDTQYF
TRBJ2-5 - TRBV11-2 CASSPRLAGGEQYF
TRBJ1-1 few TRBV12-3/TRBV12-4 CASSVDRENTEAFF
TRBJ2-2 - TRBV15 CATSRGWGSFTNTGELFF
TRBJ2-7 many TRBV5-6 CASSGRAYEQYF
TRBJ1-1 - TRBV10-3 CAISELTGENTEAFF
TRBJ2-7 few TRBV13 CASSLGGAGALGDSYEQYF
TRBJ1-1 - TRBV20-1 CSAIKAMNTEAFF
TRBJ2-1 few TRBV20-1 CSARLLAGLSEQFF
TRBJ2-1 many TRBV20-1 CSASYLQMFKPNPHNEQFF
TRBJ2-5 once TRBV5-1 CASSLPRRQSQETQYF
TRBJ2-5 - TRBV2 CASSEDGVQETQYF
TRBJ1-5 - TRBV10-3 CAISKSPSGPQHF
TRBJ2-1 many TRBV20-1 CSAFLGRIYNEQFF
TRBJ1-5 - TRBV2 CASRGTGNSNQPQHF
TRBJ2-1 many TRBV5-6 CASSLEATSGFYNEQFF
TRBJ2-7 - TRBV27 CASSWGASGNGKYEQYF
TRBJ2-5 - TRBV24-1 CATSVLAGDLETQYF
TRBJ2-1 few TRBV11-2 CASSSTSGSWNEQFF
TRBJ2-1 - TRBV20-1 CSALGAGGSTKGNEQFF
TRBJ1-3 - TRBV28 CASSSAGQVFSGNTIYF
TRBJ1-2 few TRBV2 CASSEFVRGYTF